The source of this T cell receptor (beta chain) is a study of T cells after yellow fever vaccination. This clonotype appeared a few times. Its antigen remains unidentified. CDR1 and CDR2 from the germline V gene are DFQATT and SNEGSKA (reference sequence). V shed 5 bases and J 6 bases; nucleotides not matched to a gene: 7. The length of the CDR3 is 13 residues. Broader study findings: Once the booster was given, most primary-vaccination clones reappeared, at about 97% for CD4 and more than 85% for CD8. Contamination by abundant bulk-population clonotypes could be present in FACS-sorted repertoires.

UMIs were added to TCR cDNA along with a universal primer site when it was made by 5'RACE template switching. TCRdb analysed the 5' RACE reads with MiXCR anew, one entry per CDR3 protein. The table has some 350,000 distinct CDR3 sequences, about 9.5% seen once. This chain links TRBV20-1 with TRBJ2-3; 8 nucleotides agree with TRBD1. This TCR was sampled from a man between 18 and 29 years old who received the YFV17D yellow fever vaccine. The material was PBMCs, obtained on the day of the first yellow fever vaccination. The CDR3 DNA is TGCAGTGCTCCGGACAGGGCCCTGGATACGCAGTATTTT. Amino acid sequence: CSAPDRALDTQYF.